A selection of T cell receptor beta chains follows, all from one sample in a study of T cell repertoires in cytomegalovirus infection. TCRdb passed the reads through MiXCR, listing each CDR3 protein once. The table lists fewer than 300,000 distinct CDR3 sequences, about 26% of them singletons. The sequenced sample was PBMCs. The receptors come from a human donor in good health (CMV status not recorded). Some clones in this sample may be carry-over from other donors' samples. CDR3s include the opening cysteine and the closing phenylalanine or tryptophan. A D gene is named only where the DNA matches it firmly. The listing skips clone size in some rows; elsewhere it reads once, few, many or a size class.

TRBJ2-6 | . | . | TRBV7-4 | CASSPPELSGANVLTF | TGTGCCAGCAGCCCCCCGGAGCTCTCTGGGGCCAACGTCCTGACTTTC
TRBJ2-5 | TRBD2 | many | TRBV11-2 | CASSHPGLEETQYF | TGTGCCAGCAGCCACCCGGGACTAGAAGAGACCCAGTACTTC
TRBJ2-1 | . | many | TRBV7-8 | CASSPHRLAYNEQFF | TGTGCCAGCAGCCCTCACCGACTAGCCTACAATGAGCAGTTCTTC
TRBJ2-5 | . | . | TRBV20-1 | CSAESSAYQETQYF | TGCAGTGCCGAGTCGTCAGCCTACCAAGAGACCCAGTACTTC
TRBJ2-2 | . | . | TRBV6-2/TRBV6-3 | CASSFGPTNTGELFF | TGTGCCAGCAGTTTCGGGCCGACGAACACCGGGGAGCTGTTTTTT
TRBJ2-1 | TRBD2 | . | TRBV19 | CASSIDPLLAGGPSEQFF | TGTGCCAGTAGTATAGATCCCCTACTAGCGGGAGGGCCTAGTGAGCAGTTCTTC
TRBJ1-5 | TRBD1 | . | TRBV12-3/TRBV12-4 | CASSSGTGGRSNQPQHF | TGTGCCAGCAGTTCCGGGACAGGGGGTAGAAGCAATCAGCCCCAGCATTTT
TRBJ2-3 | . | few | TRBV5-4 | CATSLAPSVTDTQYF | TGTGCCACCTCACTAGCCCCGAGTGTGACAGATACGCAGTATTTT
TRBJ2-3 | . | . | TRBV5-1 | CASSNGSSMADTQYF | TGCGCCAGCAGCAACGGCAGCTCTATGGCAGATACGCAGTATTTT
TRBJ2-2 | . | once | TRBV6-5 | CASLQGSNTGELFF | TGTGCCAGCCTCCAGGGGTCGAACACCGGGGAGCTGTTTTTT